These 28 T cell receptor beta chains came from one sample sequenced in a study of blood T cells in healthy people across ages. It was with a sample-barcoded 5' primer and a J-beta primer mix that a second PCR of roughly 6 to 12 cycles was run. TCRdb reprocessed the 5' RACE reads with MiXCR, giving one entry per CDR3 protein. The table records roughly 1.5 million distinct CDR3 sequences, approximately 39% of them present only once. What was sequenced was blood. These receptor sequences come from a woman between 18 and 29 years old in good health.

The chain has TRBV27 and TRBJ2-2; no reliable D call. The germline gives CDR1 MNHEY, CDR2 SMNVEV (reference sequence). V was cut by 6 bases and J by 8 bases, with 13 bases left in between. This CDR3 spans 13 amino acids. CDR3: CASSRYLQGELFF. CDR3 sequence (DNA): TGTGCCAGCAGCCGATACCTACAGGGGGAGCTGTTTTTT.

This clonotype came up a few times. This sequence joins TRBV13 and TRBJ2-1; 10 nucleotides line up with TRBD2. Trimming removed 5 bases from V and 7 bases from J; junction bases left unmatched: 5. The V gene's germline CDR1 is PRHDT and CDR2 FYEKMQ (reference sequence). This CDR3 comprises 14 residues. CDR3 nucleotides: TGTGCCAGCAGCCATAGCGGGAGGTTGAATGAGCAGTTCTTC. Translating gives CASSHSGRLNEQFF. Looking up the rest from reference TRBV13 and TRBJ2-1 gives the full variable domain: AAGVIQSPRHLIKEKRETATLKCYPIPRHDTVYWYQQGPGQDPQFLISFYEKMQSDKGSIPDRFSAQQFSDYHSELNMSSLELGDSALYFCASSHSGRLNEQFFGPGTRLTVL.

The chain employs TRBV6-2 or TRBV6-3 and TRBJ2-1; D not resolved. CDR3 length: 14 amino acids. Between the trimmed V and J ends, which lost 1 base and 6 bases, there was a span of 10 bases. Germline V gives CDR1 MNHEY, CDR2 SVGEGT. This chain's CDR3 is CASSYFVSGNEQFF. Here the CDR3 DNA reads TGTGCCAGCAGTTACTTTGTATCGGGCAATGAGCAGTTCTTC.

This clonotype was detected a few times. The rearrangement links TRBV4-3 to TRBJ2-1; TRBD2 aligns across 12 bases. The CDR3 extends over 19 amino acids. Per the germline V gene, CDR1 is LGHNA and CDR2 is YSLEER. J gave up 7 bases and V 0 bases, and 13 bases lay outside the gene matches. The CDR3: CASSQEVPSGLAGMNEQFF. In DNA, the CDR3 is TGCGCCAGCAGCCAAGAAGTCCCCTCTGGACTAGCGGGAATGAATGAGCAGTTCTTC.

This clonotype was seen a few times. The chain recombines TRBV20-1 with TRBJ2-3; 9 bases align to TRBD2. The CDR3 spans 15 residues. Germline values: CDR1 DFQATT, CDR2 SNEGSKA (reference sequence). Trimming removed 4 bases from V and 4 bases from J; junction bases left unmatched: 9. In DNA, the CDR3 is TGCAGTGCTAACTTAGCGGGGGATATCGCAGATACGCAGTATTTT. Translated, it gives CSANLAGDIADTQYF.

This chain uses TRBV12-3 or TRBV12-4 with TRBJ2-7, with 9 bases identical to TRBD1. V dropped 5 bases and J dropped 5; count of bases not matched to a gene: 7. This CDR3 is 14 amino acids long. This chain's CDR3 is CASSQGTGSHEQYF. The CDR3 coding sequence is TGTGCCAGCAGTCAAGGGACAGGGTCCCACGAGCAGTACTTC.

V is TRBV2 and J is TRBJ2-5, with 8 bases aligning to TRBD2. This CDR3 spans 15 amino acids. Looked up from germline, CDR1 is SNHLY and CDR2 is FYNNEI. With V trimmed by 7 bases and J by 11 bases, 18 bases remained unmatched. The CDR3 DNA is TGTGCCAGCACCGGAGGGGCTAGCGGGTACAATGAGCAGTACTTC. Its translation is CASTGGASGYNEQYF.

This clonotype has more than one count but fewer than ten. The chain uses TRBV20-1 and TRBJ2-1, with D perhaps being TRBD1 or TRBD2 (6 bases each). This CDR3 has 13 amino acids. Germline CDR1 is DFQATT and CDR2 is SNEGSKA (reference sequence). The ends were cut back, 7 bases at V and 1 base at J, with 11 bases in the middle. The CDR3 DNA is TGCAGTGTAAGGAGGGGGTCCTACAATGAGCAGTTCTTC. Its translation is CSVRRGSYNEQFF.

The chain recombines TRBV5-1 with TRBJ2-1; D remains ambiguous. Germline V gene data show CDR1 as SGHRS and CDR2 as YFSETQ. V was shortened by 3 bases and J by 4 bases, with 14 bases between the two germline ends. This CDR3 is 15 amino acids long. For the CDR3, the DNA is TGCGCCAGCAGCTCGACCTCAGACGGGTACAATGAGCAGTTCTTC. This gives the protein CASSSTSDGYNEQFF.

This clonotype was seen a handful of times. The rearrangement joins TRBV12-3 or TRBV12-4 to TRBJ1-2; D is unclear. CDR3 length: 12 residues. With 2 bases removed from V and 8 bases from J, the gap between germline ends came to 9 bases. CDR3 in amino acids: CASSLFPRGYTF. The DNA for the CDR3 is TGTGCCAGCAGTTTATTTCCCCGGGGCTACACCTTC.

This clonotype showed up just once. The chain links TRBV10-2 to TRBJ2-3; the match to TRBD2 covers 11 bases. The V gene's germline CDR1 is WSHSY and CDR2 SAAADI. The V gene end was trimmed by 6 bases and the J gene end by 9 bases; junction bases not matched to a gene: 11. The length of the CDR3 is 15 residues. CDR3 bases: TGCGCCAGCAGGGATAGCGGGGGGGCAAAAGAGACGCAGTATTTT. Amino acid sequence: CASRDSGGAKETQYF.

This chain links TRBV18 with TRBJ1-2; D gene uncertain. CDR3 size: 14 residues. The germline V and J ends were trimmed by 3 bases and 3 bases, with 11 bases remaining between them. CDR1 KGHSH and CDR2 LQKENI come from the germline V gene. Here the CDR3 DNA reads TGTGCCAGCTCACCGCCGGCCGGCCACTATGGCTACACCTTC. As protein: CASSPPAGHYGYTF.

This clonotype was counted only a few times. The chain recombines TRBV7-2 with TRBJ2-1; 7 bases align to TRBD2. The germline gives CDR1 SGHTA, CDR2 FQGNSA. V trimming: 4 bases; J trimming: 2 bases; junction bases outside the gene matches: 5. This CDR3 contains 15 residues. The CDR3 sequence: CASSSMAGAYNEQFF. CDR3 DNA: TGTGCCAGCAGCTCGATGGCGGGAGCCTACAATGAGCAGTTCTTC.

This chain links TRBV9 with TRBJ2-7, with 8 nucleotides matching TRBD2. This CDR3 spans 15 amino acids. V was clipped by 3 bases and J by 7 bases; unmatched bases: 12. The germline V gene has CDR1 SGDLS and CDR2 YYNGEE. CDR3 nucleotide sequence: TGTGCCAGCAGCGCCACGGGGGGGCTTGTCAATGAGCAGTACTTC. Amino acid sequence: CASSATGGLVNEQYF.

The rearrangement joins TRBV6-5 to TRBJ2-3, with a weak D call TRBD1 (6 bases). There are 15 residues in the CDR3. With 9 bases removed from V and 2 bases from J, the gap between germline ends came to 18 bases. Germline V gene lookup returns CDR1 MNHEY and CDR2 SVGAGI. CDR3 sequence (DNA): TGTGCCAGTAGCGTAAGGGGGACCCCCACAGATACGCAGTATTTT. Translated, it gives CASSVRGTPTDTQYF.

This clonotype occurred a few times. The chain links TRBV20-1 to TRBJ1-5; no clear D. The V gene lost 5 bases and the J gene lost 1 base, with 6 bases spanning the gap. From germline, CDR1 is DFQATT and CDR2 SNEGSKA (reference sequence). The CDR3 length is 12 residues. The CDR3 loop reads CSAAESNQPQHF. CDR3 sequence (DNA): TGCAGTGCTGCAGAGAGCAATCAGCCCCAGCATTTT.

This rearrangement joins TRBV12-3 or TRBV12-4 to TRBJ1-5; D remains ambiguous. The V gene lost 8 bases and the J gene lost 2 bases, with 13 bases spanning the gap. This CDR3 comprises 14 residues. The CDR3 protein is CASGTRSRNQPQHF. CDR3 DNA: TGTGCCAGCGGAACCAGGAGCCGCAATCAGCCCCAGCATTTT.

This clonotype was found a few times. The V call is TRBV5-1, the J call TRBJ2-1; 10 positions match TRBD1. Germline CDR1 is SGHRS and CDR2 is YFSETQ. The V and J ends lost 0 bases and 2 bases, in that order; junction bases with no gene match: 2. The CDR3 has 16 amino acids. The CDR3: CASSLGGTGAYNEQFF. CDR3 DNA sequence: TGCGCCAGCAGCTTGGGCGGGACAGGGGCCTACAATGAGCAGTTCTTC.

Note on this clonotype: An end of the junction differs from the germline gene, which may be a read error. This chain uses TRBV4-3 with TRBJ1-2; D is unresolved. CDR1 and CDR2 (germline): LGHNA, YSLEER. This CDR3 is built from 16 residues. Here the CDR3 reads CASGQDLGGTNYGYTF. In DNA, the CDR3 is TGCGCCAGCGGCCAAGATTTAGGTGGTACTAACTATGGCTACACCTTC.

This rearrangement joins TRBV20-1 to TRBJ2-5; 7 positions agree with TRBD2. Looked up from germline, CDR1 is DFQATT and CDR2 is SNEGSKA (reference sequence). This CDR3 contains 14 residues. Trimming cost V 4 bases and J 11 bases; bases outside gene matches: 16. The CDR3 region is CSAIFGTNNNEQYF. CDR3 DNA: TGCAGTGCTATTTTTGGGACTAACAACAATGAGCAGTACTTC.

The CDR3 here is CASSGIPSGEQYF. The CDR3 nucleotides read TGTGCCAGCAGCGGGATTCCCAGTGGAGAGCAGTACTTC. The rearrangement links TRBV7-3 to TRBJ2-4; no clear D gene. Trimming shortened V by 5 bases and J by 13 bases, and 18 bases separated the two germline ends. The CDR3 consists of 13 residues. Germline V gene sequence: CDR1 SGHTA, CDR2 FQGTGA.

About this clonotype itself: Given a much more abundant clone one base away, this may be a read error. This sequence joins TRBV29-1 and TRBJ1-1, with TRBD1 as a possible D gene (5 bases). Deletions cut 6 bases from V and 7 bases from J, with 18 bases between. This CDR3 is built from 13 residues. The germline V gene encodes CDR1 SQVTM and CDR2 ANQGSEA. The CDR3 sequence is CSVSGRWGSEAFF. CDR3 sequence (DNA): TGCAGCGTCTCCGGGCGCTGGGGCAGTGAAGCTTTCTTT.

The chain couples TRBV6-6 to TRBJ2-2; 8 nucleotides align to TRBD1. This CDR3 is 17 amino acids long. The V segment lost 0 bases and the J segment 6 bases; nucleotides outside the gene matches: 9. Germline CDR1 MNHNY, CDR2 SVGAGI (reference sequence). CDR3 amino acids: CASSYSFPGGNAGELFF. DNA for the CDR3: TGTGCCAGCAGTTACTCGTTCCCAGGGGGCAATGCCGGGGAGCTGTTTTTT.

This clonotype came up a few times. The chain has TRBV6-2 or TRBV6-3 and TRBJ2-1, with D perhaps matching TRBD2 (6 bases). The CDR3 covers 13 residues. Germline V lookup: CDR1 MNHEY, CDR2 SVGEGT. V was trimmed by 2 bases and J by 10 bases, leaving 12 bases between them. CDR3 region: CASSYGRLGEQFF. CDR3 nucleotide sequence: TGTGCCAGCAGTTACGGGAGGTTAGGGGAGCAGTTCTTC.

The chain links TRBV3-1 to TRBJ2-5; D is unresolved. The assigned J gene may be wrong: the sequence end matches TRBJ2-7 better. Germline V gene lookup returns CDR1 LGHDT and CDR2 YNNKEL (reference sequence). This CDR3 spans 14 amino acids. This chain's CDR3 is CASSLRPPGYEQYF. The CDR3 DNA is TGTGCCAGCAGCCTCAGACCCCCTGGGTACGAGCAGTACTTC.

The chain joins TRBV6-2 or TRBV6-3 to TRBJ2-5; D remains unclear. Germline values: CDR1 MNHEY, CDR2 SVGEGT. V gave up 0 bases and J gave up 2 bases, with 16 bases separating them. The CDR3 consists of 17 residues. The CDR3 DNA is TGTGCCAGCAGTTACTCGGCCAACGAGAACGGGCAAGAGACCCAGTACTTC. It is translated as CASSYSANENGQETQYF.

This clonotype has more than one count but fewer than ten. The chain carries TRBV9 and TRBJ2-7, with TRBD2 as a possible D gene (5 bases). Germline assignment: CDR1 SGDLS and CDR2 YYNGEE. The CDR3 covers 13 residues. V was pared by 0 bases and J by 4 bases, with 8 bases between. The CDR3 sequence is CASSVGIAYEQYF. The CDR3, as DNA: TGTGCCAGCAGCGTAGGAATAGCGTACGAGCAGTACTTC.

The genes are TRBV2 and TRBJ2-7, with a possible D match to TRBD2 (6 bases). Germline V lookup: CDR1 SNHLY, CDR2 FYNNEI. This CDR3 is built from 15 residues. Trimming removed 6 bases at V and 1 base at J, with 16 bases between. CDR3 sequence: CASSPGGGLSYEQYF. CDR3 DNA: TGTGCCAGCAGCCCGGGTGGGGGGTTATCCTACGAGCAGTACTTC. The full variable domain, in which reference TRBV2 and TRBJ2-7 provide the parts outside the CDR3, is EPEVTQTPSHQVTQMGQEVILRCVPISNHLYFYWYRQILGQKVEFLVSFYNNEISEKSEIFDDQFSVERPDGSNFTLKIRSTKLEDSAMYFCASSPGGGLSYEQYFGPGTRLTVT.